The 22 T cell receptor beta chains reported below all come from one sample, sequenced in a study of cytomegalovirus exposure and HLA in healthy donors. The PCR contained 60 Vbeta and 13 Jbeta primers. Profiled with immunoSEQ multiplex PCR; TCRdb holds only in-frame clones, not every one. In the table there are 120,000 or so clones, 6.5% to 9.5% of which are singletons. Input material: PBMCs. The receptors originated from a woman in her 40s in good health and CMV-seropositive.

This clone was counted between two and nine times. The chain combines TRBV18 with TRBJ2-6, with a weak D call TRBD2 (6 bases). Germline assignment: CDR1 KGHSH and CDR2 LQKENI. Trimming cost V 3 bases and J 0 bases, with 9 bases left between them. CDR3 length: 16 residues. The CDR3 reads CASSPIGGSGANVLTF. CDR3 in DNA: TGTGCCAGCTCACCCATCGGGGGCTCTGGGGCCAACGTCCTGACTTTC.

This clone was seen only a few times. V usage is TRBV18 and J usage is TRBJ2-2, with 7 bases fitting TRBD1. The CDR3 is 16 residues long. Germline V gives CDR1 KGHSH, CDR2 LQKENI. V was clipped by 4 bases and J by 1 base; unmatched bases: 6. CDR3 nucleotide sequence: TGTGCCAGCTCACTACAGGGGATTAGGAACACCGGGGAGCTGTTTTTT. This encodes CASSLQGIRNTGELFF.

This clone turned up a few times. This sequence joins TRBV14 and TRBJ2-7; D is ambiguous. Germline V lookup: CDR1 SGHDN, CDR2 FVKESK. With 4 bases removed from V and 2 bases from J, the gap between germline ends came to 9 bases. The CDR3 loop spans 13 amino acids. CDR3 region: CASSRLYTYEQYF. DNA of the CDR3: TGTGCCAGCAGCCGACTGTACACCTACGAGCAGTACTTC.

This clone has more than one count but fewer than ten. This sample also contains other DNA sequences that code for the same CDR3. The chain joins TRBV19 to TRBJ1-1, with a tentative D call TRBD1 (6 bases). This CDR3 is built from 13 residues. Germline V gene sequence: CDR1 LNHDA, CDR2 SQIVND (reference sequence). Trimming left V 10 bases short and J 4 bases short, with 16 bases between. The DNA of the CDR3 is TGTGCCACCGGACAGATCTTGAGCACTGAAGCTTTCTTT. This encodes CATGQILSTEAFF.

This clone was counted only a few times. The V gene is TRBV2, the J gene TRBJ2-3; D is unclear. CDR1 is SNHLY and CDR2 is FYNNEI in the germline V gene. Trimming pared 4 bases from V and 0 bases from J, leaving 11 bases between. The CDR3 totals 15 residues. The CDR3 bases are TGTGCCAGCAGTGCCATACGGAGTAGCACAGATACGCAGTATTTT. Amino acid sequence: CASSAIRSSTDTQYF.

The chain couples TRBV5-6 to TRBJ1-4; 9 bases agree with TRBD1. The germline gives CDR1 SGHDT, CDR2 YYEEEE. V trimming: 1 base; J trimming: 7 bases; junction bases outside the gene matches: 5. CDR3 length equals 15 residues. CDR3 sequence: CASSLRTGATEKLFF. DNA for the CDR3: TGTGCCAGCAGCTTGCGGACAGGGGCTACTGAAAAACTGTTTTTT.

This clone has a handful of counts. This chain links TRBV6-5 with TRBJ1-6; the D is unclear. This CDR3 has 15 residues. Germline-derived CDR1 and CDR2 are MNHEY and SVGAGI. V was shortened by 2 bases and J by 10 bases, with 15 bases between the two germline ends. The CDR3 loop is CASSYAGSYGSPLHF. The CDR3 DNA reads as TGTGCCAGCAGTTACGCCGGGAGCTACGGGTCACCCCTCCACTTT.

A few counts support this clone. The chain has TRBV2 and TRBJ2-7, with D perhaps TRBD2 (5 bases). Germline lookup yields CDR1 SNHLY and CDR2 FYNNEI. This CDR3 is built from 13 residues. Trimming took 11 bases from V and 5 from J, leaving 19 bases between them. CDR3 DNA: TGTGCCGGCGACCGGGCGATGGAGGACGAGCAGTACTTC. Its protein is CAGDRAMEDEQYF.

The CDR3 sequence is CASSLPDRPSPNTGELFF. The CDR3 bases are TGCGCCAGCAGCTTGCCGGACAGGCCATCCCCAAACACCGGGGAGCTGTTTTTT. The chain employs TRBV5-1 and TRBJ2-2; 7 bases fit TRBD1. V lost 1 base to trimming and J lost 2 bases; unmatched junction nucleotides: 11. Germline assignment: CDR1 SGHRS and CDR2 YFSETQ. CDR3 size: 18 residues.

This clone was seen a handful of times. The rearrangement uses TRBV7-9 and TRBJ1-1; 8 bases are a match to TRBD1. Germline V CDR1 and CDR2: SEHNR, FQNEAQ (reference sequence). The V and J ends lost 6 bases and 0 bases, in that order; junction bases with no gene match: 6. The CDR3 consists of 15 residues. The CDR3 sequence: CASRPPTGVNTEAFF. The CDR3 bases are TGTGCCAGCAGACCGCCGACAGGGGTGAACACTGAAGCTTTCTTT.

The genes are TRBV7-9 and TRBJ1-2; tentatively, D is TRBD1 (6 bases). Germline V gene data show CDR1 as SEHNR and CDR2 as FQNEAQ (reference sequence). The germline V and J ends were trimmed by 3 bases and 8 bases, with 10 bases remaining between them. The CDR3 covers 12 residues. The CDR3 is CASSLGDRGYTF. In DNA form, the CDR3 reads TGTGCCAGCAGCTTGGGAGACAGGGGCTACACCTTC.

The V and J genes are TRBV10-3 and TRBJ2-1; TRBD1 might be the D (6 bases). In germline, CDR1 is ENHRY, CDR2 SYGVKD. V was pared by 7 bases and J by 7 bases, with 14 bases between. The CDR3 runs 13 residues. CDR3 DNA: TGTGCCATCACCGTAGACAGGTTGAATGAGCAGTTCTTC. It specifies CAITVDRLNEQFF.

This clone showed up just a few times. The chain employs TRBV29-1 and TRBJ1-1; a possible D gene is TRBD1 (5 bases). V shed 3 bases and J shed 1 base, with 12 bases lying between them. CDR3 size: 14 residues. Germline CDR1 is SQVTM and CDR2 is ANQGSEA. The CDR3 bases are TGCAGCGTTGACAGAGAGCAGGGGAACACTGAAGCTTTCTTT. This sequence encodes CSVDREQGNTEAFF.

In its sample, this clone was seen a few times. This chain joins TRBV2 and TRBJ1-1, with unresolved D. CDR3 length: 13 amino acids. Trimming stripped 4 bases from V and 1 base from J, with 7 bases between. The germline CDR1 and CDR2 sequences are SNHLY and FYNNEI. For the CDR3, the DNA is TGTGCCAGCAGTGTGGAGGGGAACACTGAAGCTTTCTTT. Its protein is CASSVEGNTEAFF.

V usage is TRBV6-5 and J usage is TRBJ2-7; D possibly corresponds to TRBD1 (5 bases). Trimming removed 2 bases at V and 0 bases at J, with 14 bases between. The CDR3 totals 16 residues. The V gene's germline CDR1 is MNHEY and CDR2 SVGAGI. The CDR3, as DNA: TGTGCCAGCAGTTACCAATCAGGGCCTAGCTCCTACGAGCAGTACTTC. Translation: CASSYQSGPSSYEQYF.

CDR3 loop: CASRRTGGGGYTF. CDR3 DNA sequence: TGTGCCAGCAGAAGGACAGGAGGGGGTGGCTACACCTTC. This chain connects TRBV5-6 to TRBJ1-2; 7 bases are a match to TRBD1. CDR1 SGHDT and CDR2 YYEEEE come from the germline V gene. The CDR3 has 13 residues. J gave up 7 bases and V 5 bases, and 8 bases lay outside the gene matches.

This chain uses TRBV7-9 with TRBJ1-6, with 8 positions matching TRBD1. The germline gives CDR1 SEHNR, CDR2 FQNEAQ (reference sequence). The CDR3 covers 14 residues. Trimming at V came to 4 bases and at J to 7 bases, leaving 3 bases not matched to a gene. This CDR3 reads CASSSGGGNSPLHF. DNA for the CDR3: TGTGCCAGCAGCTCAGGGGGCGGGAATTCACCCCTCCACTTT.

As DNA, the CDR3 is TGTGCCAGCAGCCTCGGGACTAGCGTTAGTGAGCAGTTCTTC. Protein: CASSLGTSVSEQFF. V gene TRBV14 combines with J gene TRBJ2-1; 10 bases match TRBD2. From germline, CDR1 is SGHDN and CDR2 FVKESK. The CDR3 sequence is 14 residues long. Trimming cost V 4 bases and J 9 bases; bases outside gene matches: 6.

In its sample, this clone was seen a few times. The chain uses TRBV7-9 and TRBJ2-3, with D unresolved. Trimming left V 4 bases short and J 5 bases short, with 10 bases between. The CDR3 contains 13 residues. Germline V gives CDR1 SEHNR, CDR2 FQNEAQ (reference sequence). The CDR3 here is CASSSAPGDTQYF. CDR3 sequence (DNA): TGTGCCAGCAGCTCCGCCCCGGGAGATACGCAGTATTTT.

This clone was counted many times. CDR3 region: CASSSRLGWDIQYF. The CDR3 region has the DNA TGTGCCAGCAGTTCAAGACTAGGATGGGACATTCAGTACTTC. This chain links TRBV28 with TRBJ2-4; D may be TRBD2 (6 bases). Germline V gives CDR1 MDHEN, CDR2 SYDVKM. The CDR3 spans 14 residues. The V end lost 4 bases, the J end lost 8 bases, and 15 bases lay between the germline ends.

The chain is built from TRBV15 and TRBJ1-4; no firm D call. V shed 0 bases and J shed 13 bases, with 12 bases lying between them. The CDR3 runs 13 residues. Germline CDR1 is LNHNV and CDR2 is YYDKDF (reference sequence). CDR3 sequence reads: CATSRDRELTLFF. CDR3 bases: TGTGCCACCAGCAGAGATCGCGAGTTAACACTGTTTTTT.

This sequence joins TRBV6-1 and TRBJ2-1, with 11 bases matching TRBD2. The CDR3 runs to 15 residues. CDR1 is MNHNS, CDR2 SASEGT, per germline. Trimming at V came to 6 bases and at J to 10 bases, leaving 11 bases not matched to a gene. The CDR3 protein is CASRYLAGGFTEQFF. The CDR3 DNA is TGTGCCAGCAGATACCTAGCGGGGGGATTCACAGAGCAGTTCTTC.